This T cell receptor beta chain was retrieved from a study of tumor and adjacent non-tumor tissue in lung cancer. The template was RNA from unsorted bulk tissue. This non-tumor lung sample came from over 3 cm beyond the tumor edge. CDR1 is MDHEN, CDR2 SYDVKM, per germline. This CDR3 has 14 amino acids. With respect to this clonotype: A junction end diverges from the germline sequence, so it may reflect a read error.

Three rounds of nested PCR, following a modified ARM-PCR protocol, produced the TCRbeta library. In TCRdb, the multiplex PCR reads were re-called with MiXCR into one record per CDR3 protein. The sample shows 35,000 to 55,000 distinct CDR3 sequences, approximately 61% of them seen only once. V and J are TRBV28 and TRBJ1-1; 7 bases agree with TRBD1. The material sequenced was distant non-tumor lung tissue. This clonotype was obtained from a man over 45 with non-small cell lung cancer. CDR3 in DNA: TGTGCCACCGGTCGCAGGGGGTCCAACACTGAAACTTTCTTT. As protein: CATGRRGSNTETFF.